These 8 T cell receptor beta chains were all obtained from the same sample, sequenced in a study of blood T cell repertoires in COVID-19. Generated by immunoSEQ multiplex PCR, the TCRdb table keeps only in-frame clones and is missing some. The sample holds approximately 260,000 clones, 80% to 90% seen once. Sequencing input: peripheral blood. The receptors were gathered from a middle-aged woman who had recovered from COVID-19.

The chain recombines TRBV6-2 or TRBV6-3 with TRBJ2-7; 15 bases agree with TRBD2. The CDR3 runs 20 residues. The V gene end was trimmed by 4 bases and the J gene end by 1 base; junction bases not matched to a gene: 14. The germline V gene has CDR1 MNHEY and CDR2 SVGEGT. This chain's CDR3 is CASSFSPGLAGGIRSYEQYV. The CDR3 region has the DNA TGTGCCAGCAGTTTCTCACCCGGACTAGCGGGAGGGATTAGGTCCTACGAGCAGTACGTC.

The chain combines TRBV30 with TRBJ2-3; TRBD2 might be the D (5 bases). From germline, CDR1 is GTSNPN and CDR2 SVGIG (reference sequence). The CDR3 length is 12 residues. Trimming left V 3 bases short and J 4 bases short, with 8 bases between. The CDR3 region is CAWRNSADTQYF. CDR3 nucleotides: TGTGCCTGGAGGAATAGCGCAGATACGCAGTATTTT.

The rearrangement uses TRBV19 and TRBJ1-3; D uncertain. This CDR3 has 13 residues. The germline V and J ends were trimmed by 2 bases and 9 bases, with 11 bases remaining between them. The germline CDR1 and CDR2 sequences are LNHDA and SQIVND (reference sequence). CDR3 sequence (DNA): TGTGCCAGTAGTATACAGGAGACTACCACCATATATTTT. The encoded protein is CASSIQETTTIYF. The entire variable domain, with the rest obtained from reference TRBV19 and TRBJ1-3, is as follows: DGGITQSPKYLFRKEGQNVTLSCEQNLNHDAMYWYRQDPGQGLRLIYYSQIVNDFQKGDIAEGYSVSREKKESFPLTVTSAQKNPTAFYLCASSIQETTTIYFGEGSWLTVV.

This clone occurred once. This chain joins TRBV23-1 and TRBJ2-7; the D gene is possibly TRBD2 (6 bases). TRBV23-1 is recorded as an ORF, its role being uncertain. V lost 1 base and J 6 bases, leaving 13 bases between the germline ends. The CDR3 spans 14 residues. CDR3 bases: TGCGCCAGCAGTCAATTGCGGGGAGAATGCGAGCAGTACGTC. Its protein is CASSQLRGECEQYV.

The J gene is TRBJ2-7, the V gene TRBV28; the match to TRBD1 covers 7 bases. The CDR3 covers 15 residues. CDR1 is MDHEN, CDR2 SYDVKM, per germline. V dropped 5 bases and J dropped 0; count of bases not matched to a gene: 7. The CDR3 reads CASSPRQGVSYEQYF. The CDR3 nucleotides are TGTGCCAGCAGTCCAAGACAGGGAGTCTCCTACGAGCAGTACTTC.

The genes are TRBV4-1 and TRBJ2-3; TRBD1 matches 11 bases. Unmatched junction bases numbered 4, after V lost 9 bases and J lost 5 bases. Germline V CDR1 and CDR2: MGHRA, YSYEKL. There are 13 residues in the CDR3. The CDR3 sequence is CARGQGGVDTQYF. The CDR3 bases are TGCGCCAGGGGACAGGGGGGGGTAGATACGCAGTATTTT.

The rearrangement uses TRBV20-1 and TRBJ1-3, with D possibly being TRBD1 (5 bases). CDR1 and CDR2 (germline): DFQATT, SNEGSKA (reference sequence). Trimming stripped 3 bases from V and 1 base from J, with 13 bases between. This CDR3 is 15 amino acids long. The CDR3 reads CSASIGVGSGNTIYF. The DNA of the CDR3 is TGCAGTGCTAGTATAGGGGTTGGTTCTGGAAACACCATATATTTT.

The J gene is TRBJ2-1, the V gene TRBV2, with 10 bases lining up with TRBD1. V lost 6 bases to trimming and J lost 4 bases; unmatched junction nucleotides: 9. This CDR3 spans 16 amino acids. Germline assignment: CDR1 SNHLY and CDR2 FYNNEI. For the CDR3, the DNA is TGTGCCAGCAGGGGAAAGGACAGGGGGTTGTACAATGAGCAGTTCTTC. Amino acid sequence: CASRGKDRGLYNEQFF.